These 24 T cell receptor beta chains were all obtained from the same sample, sequenced in a study of shared clonotypes between healthy human individuals. Produced via immunoSEQ multiplex PCR; TCRdb's table is partial and in-frame only. This sample carries some 2,100,000 clones, more than 85% of them seen once, and the ten largest clones take 1.5% to 2%. Naive CD8 cells lacked CD45RO, underwent positive selection for CCR7 and left out terminally differentiated effector memory CD45RA+ cells. The sequenced sample was naive CD8+ T cells from PBMCs. These receptors were collected from a man younger than 30 in good health. Some clones in this sample may be carry-over from other donors' samples.

DNA of the CDR3: TGCGCCAGCAGCCAATACCGGGACACCTCCTACGAGCAGTACTTC. It specifies CASSQYRDTSYEQYF. J is TRBJ2-7 and V is TRBV4-1; D perhaps matches TRBD1 (6 bases). Looked up from germline, CDR1 is MGHRA and CDR2 is YSYEKL. Trimming shortened V by 2 bases and J by 0 bases, and 11 bases separated the two germline ends. The CDR3 runs 15 residues.

The chain recombines TRBV6-5 with TRBJ2-5; possible D gene TRBD1, 6 bases. V lost 5 bases and J 1 base, leaving 14 bases between the germline ends. There are 15 residues in the CDR3. CDR1 and CDR2 from the germline V gene are MNHEY and SVGAGI. The CDR3 protein is CASSQTGTPQETQYF. In nucleotides, the CDR3 is TGTGCCAGCAGTCAAACCGGGACACCCCAAGAGACCCAGTACTTC.

The chain recombines TRBV7-3 with TRBJ2-2, with D maybe TRBD2 (5 bases). This CDR3 is 18 amino acids long. The ends were cut back, 5 bases at V and 1 base at J, with 20 bases in the middle. Germline values: CDR1 SGHTA, CDR2 FQGTGA. As DNA, the CDR3 is TGTGCCAGCAGCCCCGACCAACGAGCGGCGAAGAACACCGGGGAGCTGTTTTTT. Its translation is CASSPDQRAAKNTGELFF.

CDR3 region: CASSLDPGGSYTEAFF. In DNA, the CDR3 is TGTGCCAGCAGCTTAGATCCGGGAGGTAGTTACACTGAAGCTTTCTTT. The genes are TRBV11-2 and TRBJ1-1; D remains unclear. The CDR3 length is 16 residues. V was shortened by 0 bases and J by 3 bases, with 14 bases between the two germline ends. The germline V gene has CDR1 SGHAT and CDR2 FQNNGV.

The chain couples TRBV27 to TRBJ2-7; D may be TRBD2 (6 bases). The CDR3 is 16 residues long. V shed 5 bases and J shed 6 bases, with 23 bases lying between them. Germline V gene lookup returns CDR1 MNHEY and CDR2 SMNVEV (reference sequence). The CDR3 sequence: CASSSSSGERPLEQYF. The CDR3, as DNA: TGTGCCAGCAGTAGTTCTTCGGGGGAGAGGCCCCTCGAGCAGTACTTC.

This sequence joins TRBV27 and TRBJ2-7; TRBD1 matches 8 bases. Germline V lookup: CDR1 MNHEY, CDR2 SMNVEV (reference sequence). The J segment lost 2 bases and the V segment lost 5 bases, leaving 8 bases of the junction unmatched. The CDR3 spans 15 residues. CDR3 region: CASSPGGGGPYEQYF. The CDR3 DNA reads TGTGCCAGCAGTCCAGGGGGCGGCGGGCCCTACGAGCAGTACTTC.

The V and J genes are TRBV25-1 and TRBJ2-7; TRBD1 aligns across 9 bases. CDR1 is MGHDK and CDR2 is SYGVNS in the germline V gene. The CDR3 runs to 13 residues. The ends lost 4 bases at V and 5 bases at J; junction bases unmatched: 3. The CDR3 coding sequence is TGTGCCAGCAGTGTTTACAGGGGGCACGAGCAGTACTTC. It is translated as CASSVYRGHEQYF.

V gene TRBV5-1 combines with J gene TRBJ1-2; 7 bases line up with TRBD1. The CDR3 covers 15 residues. From germline, CDR1 is SGHRS and CDR2 YFSETQ. With 0 bases clipped from V and 2 bases from J, the junction kept 4 bases outside the gene matches. The CDR3 DNA sequence: TGCGCCAGCAGCTTGGGCGGGACAGAGAACTATGGCTACACCTTC. It yields the protein CASSLGGTENYGYTF.

The chain carries TRBV29-1 and TRBJ2-7; the match to TRBD1 covers 7 bases. Unmatched junction bases numbered 10, after V lost 6 bases and J lost 2 bases. The CDR3 extends over 14 amino acids. The germline V gene has CDR1 SQVTM and CDR2 ANQGSEA. The CDR3 region is CSVAGTARTYEQYF. The DNA for the CDR3 is TGCAGCGTAGCCGGGACAGCAAGAACCTACGAGCAGTACTTC.

The chain couples TRBV27 to TRBJ2-1; 7 bases line up with TRBD2. J lost 2 bases, V lost 6 bases, and 7 bases had no gene match. This CDR3 has 15 residues. CDR1 is MNHEY, CDR2 SMNVEV, per germline (reference sequence). The CDR3 region is CASREAGTPYNEQFF. The CDR3 nucleotides are TGTGCCAGCAGAGAAGCGGGGACCCCCTACAATGAGCAGTTCTTC.

The chain has TRBV11-2 and TRBJ2-7, with no clear D. CDR3 size: 12 residues. From germline, CDR1 is SGHAT and CDR2 FQNNGV. Between the trimmed V and J ends, which lost 7 bases and 3 bases, there was a span of 10 bases. In DNA form, the CDR3 reads TGTGCCAGCACCCCCGGCGGCTACGAGCAGTACTTC. The encoded protein is CASTPGGYEQYF.

This clone has just a few counts. Different DNA sequences within this sample yield the same CDR3. This chain links TRBV6-5 with TRBJ2-7, with TRBD1 identical over 10 bases. Germline assignment: CDR1 MNHEY and CDR2 SVGAGI. V lost 7 bases to trimming and J lost 4 bases; unmatched junction nucleotides: 4. The CDR3 runs 13 residues. CDR3 nucleotides: TGTGCCAGCACCCCGGGACAGGGGTACGAGCAGTACTTC. Its translation: CASTPGQGYEQYF.

The V call is TRBV6-5, the J call TRBJ2-7; 9 bases are shared with TRBD1. J gave up 5 bases and V 6 bases, and 8 bases lay outside the gene matches. Germline V gene sequence: CDR1 MNHEY, CDR2 SVGAGI. The CDR3 totals 14 residues. This chain's CDR3 is CASSQGTGFDEQYF. CDR3 DNA: TGTGCCAGCAGCCAAGGGACAGGGTTCGACGAGCAGTACTTC.

This chain connects TRBV9 to TRBJ2-7; D is ambiguous. Per germline, CDR1 SGDLS and CDR2 YYNGEE. Deletions cut 6 bases from V and 6 bases from J, with 10 bases between. There are 11 residues in the CDR3. Here the CDR3 reads CASTAPLEQYF. The CDR3 bases are TGTGCCAGCACCGCCCCCCTCGAGCAGTACTTC.

The V call is TRBV28, the J call TRBJ2-7; either TRBD1 or TRBD2 may fit D (6 bases each). V lost 4 bases and J lost 1, with 14 bases in between. CDR3 size: 15 residues. The V gene's germline CDR1 is MDHEN and CDR2 SYDVKM. The CDR3 loop is CASSSPWRGSYEQYF. The CDR3 DNA reads as TGTGCCAGCAGTTCCCCCTGGAGGGGGTCCTACGAGCAGTACTTC.

The count of this clone is one. The rearrangement uses TRBV6-5 and TRBJ2-7; D is undetermined. CDR1 is MNHEY and CDR2 is SVGAGI in the germline V gene. Between the trimmed V and J ends, which lost 0 bases and 2 bases, there was a span of 8 bases. This CDR3 is 14 amino acids long. The CDR3 nucleotides are TGTGCCAGCAGTTACTCTGAGGCCACCTACGAGCAGTACTTC. The encoded protein is CASSYSEATYEQYF.

This clone was detected once. The chain links TRBV7-8 to TRBJ2-3, with D hard to call. The V end was cut by 3 bases, the J end by 0 bases, with 4 bases between. The CDR3 is made up of 13 amino acids. The germline V gene has CDR1 SGHVS and CDR2 FQNEAQ. CDR3 DNA sequence: TGTGCCAGCAGCTTTGGCAGCACAGATACGCAGTATTTT. Translating it yields CASSFGSTDTQYF. Complete variable domain (other parts from reference TRBV7-8 and TRBJ2-3): GAGVSQSPRYKVAKRGQDVALRCDPISGHVSLFWYQQALGQGPEFLTYFQNEAQLDKSGLPSDRFFAERPEGSVSTLKIQRTQQEDSAVYLCASSFGSTDTQYFGPGTRLTVL.

To note about this clone: In the same sample, other DNA sequences code for this CDR3. V usage is TRBV29-1 and J usage is TRBJ2-7; D might be TRBD1 (6 bases). This CDR3 is built from 12 residues. V was clipped by 2 bases and J by 3 bases, with 8 bases between them. Germline CDR1 SQVTM, CDR2 ANQGSEA. This CDR3 is CSVETGYYEQYF. DNA for the CDR3: TGCAGCGTTGAAACAGGGTACTACGAGCAGTACTTC.

The chain recombines TRBV29-1 with TRBJ2-7; tentative D call: TRBD2 (6 bases). CDR3 size: 14 residues. The V and J ends lost 5 bases and 4 bases respectively, with 18 bases between them. Germline lookup yields CDR1 SQVTM and CDR2 ANQGSEA. The CDR3 is CSVIFPRETYEQYF. In nucleotides, the CDR3 is TGCAGCGTTATTTTCCCCCGGGAGACGTACGAGCAGTACTTC.

The rearrangement uses TRBV6-5 and TRBJ2-1, with a tentative D call TRBD2 (5 bases). With 2 bases removed from V and 8 bases from J, the gap between germline ends came to 13 bases. Germline V CDR1 and CDR2: MNHEY, SVGAGI. The CDR3 loop spans 14 amino acids. CDR3 sequence reads: CASSYTYPGDEQFF. DNA of the CDR3: TGTGCCAGCAGTTACACTTACCCCGGGGATGAGCAGTTCTTC.

V and J are TRBV28 and TRBJ1-4, with TRBD1 as a possible D gene (5 bases). CDR1 and CDR2 from the germline V gene are MDHEN and SYDVKM. The CDR3 totals 14 residues. V gave up 7 bases and J gave up 5 bases, with 14 bases separating them. CDR3 loop: CASMAGGLNEKLFF. CDR3 DNA: TGTGCCAGCATGGCGGGGGGTCTGAATGAAAAACTGTTTTTT.

The J gene is TRBJ1-2, the V gene TRBV4-1; 7 bases are shared with TRBD1. Germline trimming cut 4 bases from V and 4 bases from J; bases unmatched to any gene: 9. Per the germline V gene, CDR1 is MGHRA and CDR2 is YSYEKL. The CDR3 length is 15 residues. The CDR3 sequence is CASSPDRTGLYGYTF. CDR3 DNA: TGCGCCAGCAGCCCAGACAGGACAGGCCTCTATGGCTACACCTTC.

This chain connects TRBV2 to TRBJ2-2; D perhaps matches TRBD1 (6 bases). Looked up from germline, CDR1 is SNHLY and CDR2 is FYNNEI. This CDR3 has 14 amino acids. V was shortened by 7 bases and J by 2 bases, with 11 bases between the two germline ends. Here the CDR3 reads CASTWTENTGELFF. CDR3 nucleotides: TGTGCCAGCACCTGGACAGAAAACACCGGGGAGCTGTTTTTT.

The chain joins TRBV6-5 to TRBJ1-1, with D unresolved. Trimming took off 2 bases at V and 9 bases at J, with 4 bases between the two ends. CDR3 length: 10 amino acids. The germline V gene encodes CDR1 MNHEY and CDR2 SVGAGI. CDR3 region: CASSYHQAFF. The DNA of the CDR3 is TGTGCCAGCAGTTACCACCAAGCTTTCTTT.